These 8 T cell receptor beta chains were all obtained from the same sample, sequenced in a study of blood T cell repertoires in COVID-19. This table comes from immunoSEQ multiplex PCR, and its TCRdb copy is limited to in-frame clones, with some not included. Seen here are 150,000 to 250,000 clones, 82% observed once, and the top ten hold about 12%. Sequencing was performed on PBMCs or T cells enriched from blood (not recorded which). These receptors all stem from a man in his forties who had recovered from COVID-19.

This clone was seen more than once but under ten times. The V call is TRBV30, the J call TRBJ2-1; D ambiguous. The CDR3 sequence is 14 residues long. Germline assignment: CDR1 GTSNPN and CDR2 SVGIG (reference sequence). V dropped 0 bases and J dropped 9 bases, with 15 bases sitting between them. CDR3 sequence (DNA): TGTGCCTGGAGTGTAATAGCCCCCCGTGGTGAGCAGTTCTTC. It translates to CAWSVIAPRGEQFF.

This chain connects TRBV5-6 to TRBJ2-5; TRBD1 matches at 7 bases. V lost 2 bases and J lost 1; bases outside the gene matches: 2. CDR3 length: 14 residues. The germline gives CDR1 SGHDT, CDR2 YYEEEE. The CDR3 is CASSLQGTQETQYF. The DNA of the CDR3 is TGTGCCAGCAGCTTACAGGGGACCCAAGAGACCCAGTACTTC.

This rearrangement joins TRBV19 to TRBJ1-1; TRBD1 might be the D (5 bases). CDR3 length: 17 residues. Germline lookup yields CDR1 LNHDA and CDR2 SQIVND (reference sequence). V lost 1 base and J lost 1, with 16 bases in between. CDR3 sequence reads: CASSIAGGIVRNTEAFF. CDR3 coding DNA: TGTGCCAGTAGTATAGCGGGGGGGATCGTCCGGAACACTGAAGCTTTCTTT. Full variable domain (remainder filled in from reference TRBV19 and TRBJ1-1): DGGITQSPKYLFRKEGQNVTLSCEQNLNHDAMYWYRQDPGQGLRLIYYSQIVNDFQKGDIAEGYSVSREKKESFPLTVTSAQKNPTAFYLCASSIAGGIVRNTEAFFGQGTRLTVV.

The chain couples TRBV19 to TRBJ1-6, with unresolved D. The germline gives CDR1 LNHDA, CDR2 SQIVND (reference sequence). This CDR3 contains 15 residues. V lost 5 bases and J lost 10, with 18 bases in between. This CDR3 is CASSGVTLGRSPLHF. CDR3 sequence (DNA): TGTGCCAGTAGTGGCGTCACCTTGGGGAGGTCACCCCTCCACTTT.

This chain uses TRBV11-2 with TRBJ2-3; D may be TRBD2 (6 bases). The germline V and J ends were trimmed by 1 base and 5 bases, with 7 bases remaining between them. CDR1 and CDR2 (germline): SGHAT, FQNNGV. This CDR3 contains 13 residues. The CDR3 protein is CASSLGRGDTQYF. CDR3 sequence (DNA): TGTGCCAGCAGCTTAGGGAGGGGAGATACGCAGTATTTT.

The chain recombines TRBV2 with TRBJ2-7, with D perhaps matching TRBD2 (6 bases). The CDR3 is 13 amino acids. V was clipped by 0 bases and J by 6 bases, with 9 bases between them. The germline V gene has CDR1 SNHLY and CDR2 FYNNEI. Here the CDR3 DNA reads TGTGCCAGCAGTGAAGCGGCGGGAAGCGAGCAGTACGTC. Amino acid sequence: CASSEAAGSEQYV.

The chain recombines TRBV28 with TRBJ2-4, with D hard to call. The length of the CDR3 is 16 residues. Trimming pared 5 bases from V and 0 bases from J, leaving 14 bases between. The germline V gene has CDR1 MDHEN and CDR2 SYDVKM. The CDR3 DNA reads TGTGCCAGCAGTGTCACAGATTACCTAGCCAAAAACATTCAGTACTTC. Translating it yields CASSVTDYLAKNIQYF.

The CDR3 sequence is CASSNRVTFYEQYF. The CDR3, as DNA: TGTGCCAGCAGTAACAGGGTGACTTTCTACGAGCAGTACTTC. V usage is TRBV6-5 and J usage is TRBJ2-7, with D perhaps matching TRBD1 (6 bases). V was shortened by 5 bases and J by 3 bases, with 14 bases between the two germline ends. CDR3 size: 14 residues. The germline V gene encodes CDR1 MNHEY and CDR2 SVGAGI.